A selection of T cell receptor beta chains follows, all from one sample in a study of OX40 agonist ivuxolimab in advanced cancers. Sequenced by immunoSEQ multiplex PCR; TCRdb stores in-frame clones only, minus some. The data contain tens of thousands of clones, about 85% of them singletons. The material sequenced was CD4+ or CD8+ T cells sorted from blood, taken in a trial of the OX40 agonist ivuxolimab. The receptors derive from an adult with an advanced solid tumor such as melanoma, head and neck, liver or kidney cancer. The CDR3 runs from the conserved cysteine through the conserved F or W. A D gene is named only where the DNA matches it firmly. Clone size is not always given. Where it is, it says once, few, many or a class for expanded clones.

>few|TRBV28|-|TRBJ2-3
TGTGCCAGCAGTTTAACTTCGGGGGACCCCACAGATACGCAGTATTTT
CASSLTSGDPTDTQYF
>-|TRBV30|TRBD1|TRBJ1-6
TGTGCCTGGACCAAGGACAGGTTCGATAATTCACCCCTCCACTTT
CAWTKDRFDNSPLHF
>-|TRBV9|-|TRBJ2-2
TGTGCCAGCAGCTCCAGGTACAGGGTTGGATGGGACACCGGGGAGCTGTTTTTT
CASSSRYRVGWDTGELFF
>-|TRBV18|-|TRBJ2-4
TGTGCCAGCTTCTCGTCGACAGGGAGGAGGGACATTCAGTACTTC
CASFSSTGRRDIQYF
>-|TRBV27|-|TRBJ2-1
TGTGCCAGCAGCCGCTACAATGAGCAGTTCTTC
CASSRYNEQFF
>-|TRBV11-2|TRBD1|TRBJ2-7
TGTGCCAGCAGCTACAGGGGGAGCGCATTCTACGAGCAGTACTTC
CASSYRGSAFYEQYF
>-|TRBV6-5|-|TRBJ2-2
TGTGCCAGCAGTTTGGGGATCCGCACCGGGGAGCTGTTTTTT
CASSLGIRTGELFF
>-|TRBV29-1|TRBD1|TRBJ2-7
TGCAAAGGACAGGGGAAGGTCTACGAGCAGTACTTC
CKGQGKVYEQYF
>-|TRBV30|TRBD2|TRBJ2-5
TGTGCCTGGAGCCCCGGGGGGACGGAGACCCAGTACTTC
CAWSPGGTETQYF
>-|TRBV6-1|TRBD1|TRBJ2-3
TGTGCCAGCAGTGGGTTACTACAGGGGGCCAGGCTGGATACGCAGTATTTT
CASSGLLQGARLDTQYF
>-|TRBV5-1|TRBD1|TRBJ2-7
TGCGCCAGCAGCTTGGCCGGGACAGGGGCGTTCGAGCAGTACTTC
CASSLAGTGAFEQYF
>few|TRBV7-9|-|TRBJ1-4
TGTGCCAGCAGCTTAGATGGGAATAATGAAAAACTGTTTTTT
CASSLDGNNEKLFF
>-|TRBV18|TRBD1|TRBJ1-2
TGTGCCAGCTCGTCGGGACAGGAGGCCGGCTACACCTTC
CASSSGQEAGYTF
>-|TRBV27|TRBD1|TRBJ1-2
TGTGCCAGCAGCTCCGACAGGGGGGCTAAGGAGGATGGCTACACCTTC
CASSSDRGAKEDGYTF
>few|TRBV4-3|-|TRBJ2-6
TGCGCCAGCAGCCAAGATTTTGCGAACTCTGGGGCCAACGTCCTGACTTTC
CASSQDFANSGANVLTF
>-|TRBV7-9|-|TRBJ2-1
TGTGCCAGCAGCCCCACGAGCCATGAGCAGTTCTTC
CASSPTSHEQFF
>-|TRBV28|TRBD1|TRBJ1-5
TGTGCCAGCAGTAGGACAGGGGTGGGTCAGCCCCAGCATTTT
CASSRTGVGQPQHF
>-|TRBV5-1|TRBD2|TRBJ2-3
TGCGCCGACCCAGCGGGGGAGCCCCCAGATACGCAGTATTTT
CADPAGEPPDTQYF
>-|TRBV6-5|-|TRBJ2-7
TGTGCCAGCAGTCCCGACTGGAACGAGCAGTACTTC
CASSPDWNEQYF
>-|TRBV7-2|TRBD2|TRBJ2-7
TGTGCCAGCAGCGTCCCGGCGGGGGGGCCGCACGAGCAGTACTTC
CASSVPAGGPHEQYF
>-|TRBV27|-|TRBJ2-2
TGTGCCAGCAGTTTGGTAAAGGCTAGTAGGGCCGGGGAGCTGTTTTTT
CASSLVKASRAGELFF
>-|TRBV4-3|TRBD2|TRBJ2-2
TGCGCCAGCAGCCGAGCTCGGGGGGTTGTATCCGGGGAGCTGTTTTTT
CASSRARGVVSGELFF
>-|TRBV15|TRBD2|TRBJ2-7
TGTGCCACCAGAGTCCTTTTGGGGGGGGAGCAGTACTTC
CATRVLLGGEQYF
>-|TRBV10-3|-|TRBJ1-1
TGTGCCATCACCCAGGGAGGGGACACTGAAGCTTTCTTT
CAITQGGDTEAFF